The 16 T cell receptor beta chains reported below all come from one sample, sequenced in a study of PD-1 blockade in classical Hodgkin lymphoma. Here immunoSEQ multiplex PCR was the method, and the copy in TCRdb shows in-frame clones only, minus some. The data contain 17,000 or so clones, about 65% of them singletons. Sample time point: cycle 4 day 1 (C4D1), after six to seven weeks of nivolumab. Autologous stem cell transplantation was followed by relapse in every patient, and brentuximab vedotin exposure varied. The sample here was peripheral blood mononuclear cells (PBMCs), taken before the fourth cycle of nivolumab. These receptors originate from a human donor with classical Hodgkin lymphoma.

This clone was found a few times. The chain combines TRBV7-9 with TRBJ2-7, with D maybe TRBD1 (5 bases). Germline CDR1 is SEHNR and CDR2 is FQNEAQ (reference sequence). V lost 3 bases and J lost 4, with 16 bases in between. The CDR3 runs 15 residues. CDR3 amino acids: CASSFGQGSLYEQYF. As DNA, the CDR3 is TGTGCCAGCAGCTTCGGGCAGGGTAGTCTTTACGAGCAGTACTTC.

The CDR3 protein is CSAYLQGAEDATNEKLFF. The CDR3 DNA reads TGCAGCGCCTATCTACAGGGGGCAGAAGATGCAACTAATGAAAAACTGTTTTTT. The chain carries TRBV29-1 and TRBJ1-4, with TRBD1 matching 9 bases. J lost 0 bases, V lost 7 bases, and 15 bases had no gene match. This CDR3 is 18 amino acids long. Germline loops: CDR1 SQVTM, CDR2 ANQGSEA.

This chain links TRBV28 with TRBJ2-1; 7 bases map to TRBD2. CDR1 is MDHEN and CDR2 is SYDVKM in the germline V gene. The CDR3 is 14 amino acids. Trimming removed 6 bases from V and 1 base from J; junction bases left unmatched: 3. The CDR3, as DNA: TGTGCCAGCAGCCCTAGCGGATCCTACAATGAGCAGTTCTTC. Protein product: CASSPSGSYNEQFF.

The chain couples TRBV6-5 to TRBJ1-1, with D unclear. This CDR3 spans 14 amino acids. Germline V gives CDR1 MNHEY, CDR2 SVGAGI. The germline V and J ends were trimmed by 0 bases and 4 bases, with 9 bases remaining between them. In DNA, the CDR3 is TGTGCCAGCAGTTACTCGATCGGCGGCACTGAAGCTTTCTTT. Protein sequence: CASSYSIGGTEAFF.

This clone was observed a handful of times. V is TRBV19 and J is TRBJ2-1; TRBD2 is a possible D gene (6 bases). The germline V and J ends were trimmed by 1 base and 0 bases, with 13 bases remaining between them. Germline lookup yields CDR1 LNHDA and CDR2 SQIVND (reference sequence). The CDR3 has 17 residues. The CDR3 protein is CASSIGGGRYSYNEQFF. The CDR3, as DNA: TGTGCCAGTAGTATAGGAGGAGGGCGGTACTCCTACAATGAGCAGTTCTTC.

The chain couples TRBV7-3 to TRBJ2-1, with TRBD2 matching over 10 bases. Germline V lookup: CDR1 SGHTA, CDR2 FQGTGA. The ends lost 6 bases at V and 5 bases at J; junction bases unmatched: 10. The CDR3 length is 16 residues. CDR3 region: CASSSSGTSAHNEQFF. For the CDR3, the DNA is TGTGCCAGCAGTTCCTCCGGGACTAGCGCTCACAATGAGCAGTTCTTC. Complete variable domain (other parts from reference TRBV7-3 and TRBJ2-1): GAGVSQTPSNKVTEKGKYVELRCDPISGHTALYWYRQSLGQGPEFLIYFQGTGAADDSGLPNDRFFAVRPEGSVSTLKIQRTERGDSAVYLCASSSSGTSAHNEQFFGPGTRLTVL.

The genes are TRBV2 and TRBJ1-2, with TRBD1 identical over 8 bases. CDR1 and CDR2 from the germline V gene are SNHLY and FYNNEI. The length of the CDR3 is 14 residues. J gave up 6 bases and V 8 bases, and 11 bases lay outside the gene matches. The DNA for the CDR3 is TGTGCCAGCTCGCTAGGACAGGGAGGAGATGGCTACACCTTC. It encodes CASSLGQGGDGYTF.

The V call is TRBV5-4, the J call TRBJ2-1, with D possibly matching TRBD1 (5 bases). V lost 2 bases and J 7 bases, leaving 13 bases between the germline ends. The CDR3 is made up of 14 amino acids. Germline-derived CDR1 and CDR2 are SGHNT and YYREEE (reference sequence). The DNA for the CDR3 is TGTGCCAGCAGCTTCTGGGGCAGTAAGAATGAGCAGTTCTTC. Amino acid sequence: CASSFWGSKNEQFF.

The rearrangement links TRBV7-6 to TRBJ2-6; TRBD2 might be the D (5 bases). The CDR3 extends over 17 amino acids. Germline-derived CDR1 and CDR2 are SGHVS and FNYEAQ. Between the trimmed V and J ends, which lost 5 bases and 4 bases, there was a span of 18 bases. CDR3 residues: CASSGDNRPGGANVLTF. DNA for the CDR3: TGTGCCAGCAGCGGAGACAACCGCCCGGGGGGGGCCAACGTCCTGACTTTC.

This sequence joins TRBV29-1 and TRBJ2-3; 7 positions agree with TRBD1. Per germline, CDR1 SQVTM and CDR2 ANQGSEA. V shed 3 bases and J 0 bases; nucleotides not matched to a gene: 3. The CDR3 length is 14 residues. CDR3 loop: CSVDGTESTDTQYF. Here the CDR3 DNA reads TGCAGCGTTGACGGGACAGAAAGCACAGATACGCAGTATTTT.

The J gene is TRBJ1-5, the V gene TRBV5-6; the D gene is possibly TRBD1 (6 bases). The germline gives CDR1 SGHDT, CDR2 YYEEEE. CDR3 size: 14 residues. The V end was cut by 2 bases, the J end by 15 bases, with 21 bases between. CDR3 in amino acids: CASSFGMGGALLHF. The CDR3 DNA reads TGTGCCAGCAGCTTCGGGATGGGGGGGGCCCTCCTGCATTTT.

This clone is termed medium-sized. The chain uses TRBV19 and TRBJ2-1; possible D gene TRBD2, 5 bases. Germline-derived CDR1 and CDR2 are LNHDA and SQIVND (reference sequence). The CDR3 totals 16 residues. Trimming shortened V by 7 bases and J by 2 bases, and 18 bases separated the two germline ends. The CDR3 bases are TGTGCCAGTAAGGAGGTGAGTGGCGGCGCCTACAATGAGCAGTTCTTC. Translated: CASKEVSGGAYNEQFF.

This clone has a single count. V and J are TRBV6-5 and TRBJ1-5, with D possibly matching TRBD1 (5 bases). The CDR3 totals 13 residues. The germline V gene encodes CDR1 MNHEY and CDR2 SVGAGI. Trimming pared 6 bases from V and 1 base from J, leaving 7 bases between. The CDR3 DNA follows: TGTGCCAGCAGCCAGGGAAGCAATCAGCCCCAGCATTTT. Protein product: CASSQGSNQPQHF.

The V gene is TRBV4-2, the J gene TRBJ2-1; D uncertain. Germline V gene sequence: CDR1 LGHNA, CDR2 YNFKEQ. CDR3 size: 16 residues. Between the trimmed V and J ends, which lost 4 bases and 3 bases, there was a span of 16 bases. The CDR3 DNA follows: TGTGCCAGCAGCCTAGAAGTAGGTCAGTTCTACAATGAGCAGTTCTTC. This encodes CASSLEVGQFYNEQFF.

This sequence joins TRBV9 and TRBJ2-5; 14 nucleotides align to TRBD2. Trimming took 0 bases from V and 4 from J; bases not matched to a gene: 5. This CDR3 has 17 amino acids. The germline V gene encodes CDR1 SGDLS and CDR2 YYNGEE. The CDR3 sequence is CASSVGTSGRITETQYF. CDR3 DNA: TGTGCCAGCAGCGTAGGGACTAGCGGGAGGATAACAGAGACCCAGTACTTC. The full variable domain, with the rest looked up from reference TRBV9 and TRBJ2-5, is DSGVTQTPKHLITATGQRVTLRCSPRSGDLSVYWYQQSLDQGLQFLIQYYNGEERAKGNILERFSAQQFPDLHSELNLSSLELGDSALYFCASSVGTSGRITETQYFGPGTRLLVL.

The genes are TRBV6-6 and TRBJ1-5; D is perhaps TRBD1 (5 bases). Trimming cost V 2 bases and J 4 bases, with 15 bases left between them. Germline loops: CDR1 MNHNY, CDR2 SVGAGI (reference sequence). This CDR3 is built from 16 residues. The CDR3 coding sequence is TGTGCCAGCAGTTACGGCTCAGGGTTGCGAAATCAGCCCCAGCATTTT. Encoded protein: CASSYGSGLRNQPQHF.